This TCR beta chain was retrieved from a study of T-cell reconstitution after alpha-beta-depleted transplantation in children. Study observations and caveats: As was reported, about two months after transplant, alpha-beta T cells came from several hundred expanded graft clones. Day-60 TCRbeta diversity that was high in some patients was derived from surviving recipient T cells and thymic progenitors. Hyperexpanded clones declined; after one year, newly produced T cells mostly supplied diversity.

Germline V gene sequence: CDR1 SGHVS, CDR2 FQNEAQ. The V segment lost 1 base and the J segment 7 bases; nucleotides outside the gene matches: 6. This CDR3 region has 16 residues. Unique molecular identifiers were incorporated when the TCRbeta library was constructed. A single record per CDR3 protein comes from TCRdb applying MiXCR to the PCR reads. The sample includes 400,000 to 550,000 distinct CDR3 sequences, about 11% of them seen just once. This clonotype has ten or more counts. The antigen is undetermined. The chain has TRBV7-8 and TRBJ2-2; 10 positions agree with TRBD2. Sequenced here: PBMCs, sampled before TCRalphabeta/CD19-depleted stem cell transplant. The source is a child aged 2 to 10 with inherited bone marrow failure, due to receive a stem cell transplant. The CDR3 loop reads CASSLGAGGPNGELFF. CDR3 nucleotides: TGTGCCAGCAGCTTAGGAGCGGGAGGGCCAAACGGGGAGCTGTTTTTT.